The 12 T cell receptor beta chains reported below all come from one sample, sequenced in a study of neurological immune-mediated disorders. The time point here: technical triplicate 1. Each CDR3 protein is one row after TCRdb ran MiXCR on the 5' RACE reads. The sample has approximately 36,000 distinct CDR3 sequences; around 10% are singletons. The specimen sequenced was PBMCs. The receptors were sampled from a man in his 60s with HTLV-1-associated myelopathy (HAM/TSP).

There are many counts of this clonotype. The V and J genes are TRBV14 and TRBJ2-7, with 8 bases that match TRBD1. The trim removed 5 bases at V and 2 bases at J, leaving 8 bases unmatched. The CDR3 spans 15 residues. The germline V gene encodes CDR1 SGHDN and CDR2 FVKESK. The CDR3 coding sequence is TGTGCCAGCAGCGAGTCCGGGACAGGTACCTACGAGCAGTACTTC. Its translation is CASSESGTGTYEQYF. Full variable domain (missing parts from reference TRBV14 and TRBJ2-7): EAGVTQFPSHSVIEKGQTVTLRCDPISGHDNLYWYRRVMGKEIKFLLHFVKESKQDESGMPNNRFLAERTGGTYSTLKVQPAELEDSGVYFCASSESGTGTYEQYFGPGTRLTVT.

The table lists this clonotype with many counts. The chain employs TRBV5-1 and TRBJ2-6; D not resolved. Germline V lookup: CDR1 SGHRS, CDR2 YFSETQ. Trimming removed 4 bases at V and 0 bases at J, with 8 bases between. The CDR3 loop spans 15 amino acids. The DNA of the CDR3 is TGCGCCAGCAGCCCAACCAACTCTGGGGCCAACGTCCTGACTTTC. Encoded protein: CASSPTNSGANVLTF.

In its sample, this clonotype is medium-sized. The rearrangement links TRBV7-9 to TRBJ1-6; 8 bases agree with TRBD1. The V and J ends lost 3 bases and 8 bases, in that order; junction bases with no gene match: 6. This CDR3 comprises 15 residues. In germline, CDR1 is SEHNR, CDR2 FQNEAQ (reference sequence). DNA of the CDR3: TGTGCCAGCAGCTTTTCCCGGACAGGGTATTCACCCCTCCACTTT. Its protein product is CASSFSRTGYSPLHF.

This clonotype was observed at least ten times. The chain joins TRBV29-1 to TRBJ2-1, with D possibly TRBD2 on 5 matching bases. The CDR3 totals 12 residues. Trimming pared 4 bases from V and 9 bases from J, leaving 13 bases between. Germline CDR1 reads SQVTM; CDR2 reads ANQGSEA. The CDR3 sequence: CSVANLRGEQFF. CDR3 nucleotide sequence: TGCAGCGTTGCCAATCTCCGGGGTGAGCAGTTCTTC.

In this sample, this clonotype turned up many times. V usage is TRBV15 and J usage is TRBJ2-1; TRBD2 aligns across 10 bases. The CDR3 contains 18 residues. Germline CDR1 LNHNV, CDR2 YYDKDF (reference sequence). V was pared by 5 bases and J by 11 bases, with 21 bases of the junction left unmatched. The CDR3 sequence is CATSGPEGNLAGVQQQFF. DNA for the CDR3: TGTGCCACCAGCGGCCCGGAAGGGAACCTAGCGGGAGTACAGCAGCAGTTCTTC.

This clonotype has a count of ten or more. This chain uses TRBV2 with TRBJ1-4; D gene ambiguous. The V gene's germline CDR1 is SNHLY and CDR2 FYNNEI. The CDR3 has 14 residues. V lost 5 bases and J 4 bases, leaving 11 bases between the germline ends. The CDR3 nucleotides are TGTGCCAGCAGTAACTACAACCGTAATGAAAAACTGTTTTTT. This translates into CASSNYNRNEKLFF.

This clonotype came up many times. J is TRBJ2-5 and V is TRBV27; TRBD1 or TRBD2 may be the D gene (5 bases each). CDR3 length: 13 residues. Trimming pared 2 bases from V and 5 bases from J, leaving 9 bases between. Germline-derived CDR1 and CDR2 are MNHEY and SMNVEV (reference sequence). The CDR3 here is CASSLGGWETQYF. In nucleotides, the CDR3 is TGTGCCAGCAGTTTAGGGGGATGGGAGACCCAGTACTTC.

This clonotype occurred many times. The V and J genes are TRBV20-1 and TRBJ1-2; D is undetermined. The CDR3 has 15 amino acids. CDR1 and CDR2 from the germline V gene are DFQATT and SNEGSKA (reference sequence). Between the trimmed V and J ends, which lost 1 base and 4 bases, there was a span of 16 bases. The CDR3 DNA sequence: TGCAGTGCTAGAGGCCGGGTGGCAGTTCTCTATGGCTACACCTTC. It translates to CSARGRVAVLYGYTF.

In its sample, this clonotype was seen many times. The V and J genes are TRBV7-9 and TRBJ1-4; no reliable D call. The CDR3 runs 14 residues. CDR1 and CDR2 (germline): SEHNR, FQNEAQ (reference sequence). The V end was cut by 5 bases, the J end by 8 bases, with 15 bases between. Written as DNA, the CDR3 is TGTGCCAGCAGCCAACAGCCCCGATCCGAAAAACTGTTTTTT. This translates into CASSQQPRSEKLFF.

In its sample, this clonotype was seen many times. CDR3 nucleotide sequence: TGCAGTGCCGGGACAGGGAACTCCTACGAGCAGTACTTC. The encoded protein is CSAGTGNSYEQYF. The rearrangement uses TRBV20-1 and TRBJ2-7; 9 bases fit TRBD1. This CDR3 region has 13 residues. Germline CDR1 and CDR2: DFQATT and SNEGSKA (reference sequence). J lost 0 bases, V lost 6 bases, and 3 bases had no gene match.

This clonotype has ten or more counts. The V gene is TRBV9, the J gene TRBJ2-2, with 9 bases aligning to TRBD2. Per the germline V gene, CDR1 is SGDLS and CDR2 is YYNGEE. The J segment lost 5 bases and the V segment lost 3 bases, leaving 8 bases of the junction unmatched. The CDR3 has 16 residues. The CDR3 DNA follows: TGTGCCAGCAGCGGATTAGCGGGAGTAGGGACCGGGGAGCTGTTTTTT. Its translation: CASSGLAGVGTGELFF.

A remark on this clonotype: This may come from a read error, since a much larger clone is one base off. The chain links TRBV5-1 to TRBJ2-3; a possible D gene is TRBD2 (5 bases). CDR3 length equals 15 residues. Germline lookup yields CDR1 SGHRS and CDR2 YFSETQ. DNA for the CDR3: TGCGCCAGCAACTTGGATCCGGGAAGCACAGATACGCAGTATTTT. Encoded protein: CASNLDPGSTDTQYF.